This T cell receptor beta chain is from a study of identical twins. The study, taken as a whole, reports: Cord blood beta clonotypes that were abundant carried fewer insertions, and memory repertoires showed no such trend. Twins shared out-of-frame alpha sequences with excess low generation probability. In zero-insertion analyses, partial confounding could arise from invariant MAIT and iNKT cells.

This clonotype turned up a few times. Its antigen is not identified. The CDR3 is made up of 14 amino acids. In germline, CDR1 is SGHRS, CDR2 YFSETQ. The ends were cut back, 5 bases at V and 0 bases at J, with 12 bases in the middle. TCRdb re-derived calls from the 5' RACE reads in MiXCR, one entry per CDR3 protein. The top ten clones hold approximately 0.9% of a sample with fewer than 550,000 distinct CDR3 sequences, around 15% of them seen once. This sample also appeared in a second study, on yellow fever vaccine responses in identical twins.

Input material: CD4+ T cells sorted from blood. The source of this sequence is a woman between 18 and 30 years old in good health. The chain recombines TRBV5-1 with TRBJ2-7, with a weak D call TRBD2 (5 bases). The CDR3 DNA follows: TGCGCCAGCAGAAACGGGATTAGCTCCTACGAGCAGTACTTC. Its translation: CASRNGISSYEQYF.